This T cell receptor (beta chain) was observed in a study of T cells in women clearing cervical HPV infection. Profiled with immunoSEQ multiplex PCR; TCRdb holds only in-frame clones, not every one. The ten most abundant clones cover less than 3% of a sample with more than 20,000 clones. The length of the CDR3 is 15 residues. V lost 3 bases to trimming and J lost 2 bases, with 11 bases between them. The germline CDR1 and CDR2 sequences are SGHAT and FQNNGV. Points on this clone: The observed sequence ends 3 residues before the CDR3 terminus, with the missing tail filled in from the germline J gene.

The TCR sequence derives from a woman aged 18 to 75 with a cervical HPV16 infection that either progressed to CIN3+ or cleared (not recorded which). The material sequenced was blood buffy coat. This chain uses TRBV11-2 with TRBJ1-3; maybe TRBD1 (6 bases). The CDR3: CASSFVDSAGNTIYF. The DNA read from the CDR3 is TGTGCCAGCAGCTTCGTGGACAGCGCTGGAAACACC.